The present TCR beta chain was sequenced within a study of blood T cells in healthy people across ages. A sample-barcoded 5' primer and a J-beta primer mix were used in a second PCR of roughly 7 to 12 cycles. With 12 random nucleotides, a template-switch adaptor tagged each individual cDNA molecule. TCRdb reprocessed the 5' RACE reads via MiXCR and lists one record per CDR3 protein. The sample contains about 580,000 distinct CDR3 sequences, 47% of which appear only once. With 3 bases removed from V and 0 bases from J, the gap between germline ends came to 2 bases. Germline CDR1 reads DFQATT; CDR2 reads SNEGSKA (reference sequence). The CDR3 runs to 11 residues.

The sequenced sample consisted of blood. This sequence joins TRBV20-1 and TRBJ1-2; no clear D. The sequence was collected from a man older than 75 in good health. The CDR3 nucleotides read TGCAGTGCTAGCCCTAACTATGGCTACACCTTC. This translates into CSASPNYGYTF.